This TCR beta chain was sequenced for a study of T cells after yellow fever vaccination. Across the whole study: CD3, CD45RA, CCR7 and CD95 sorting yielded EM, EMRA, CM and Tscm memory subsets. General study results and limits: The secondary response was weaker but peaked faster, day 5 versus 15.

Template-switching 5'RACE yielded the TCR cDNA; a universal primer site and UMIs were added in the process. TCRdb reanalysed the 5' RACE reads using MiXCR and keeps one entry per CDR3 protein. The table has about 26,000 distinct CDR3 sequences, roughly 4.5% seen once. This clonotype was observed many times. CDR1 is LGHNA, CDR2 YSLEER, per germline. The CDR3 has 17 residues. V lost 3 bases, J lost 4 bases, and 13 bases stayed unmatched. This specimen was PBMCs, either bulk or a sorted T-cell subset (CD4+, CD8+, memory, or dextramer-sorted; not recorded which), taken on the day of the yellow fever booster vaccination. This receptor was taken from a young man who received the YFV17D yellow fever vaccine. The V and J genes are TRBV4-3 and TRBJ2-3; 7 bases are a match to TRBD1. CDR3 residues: CASSQSPGGGLADTQYF. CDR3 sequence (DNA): TGCGCCAGCAGCCAGTCCCCAGGGGGTGGTTTAGCAGATACGCAGTATTTT.